This T cell receptor (beta chain) was identified during a study of blood T cell repertoires in COVID-19. Study-level background: Whether acute or convalescent, the COVID-19 samples came from the United States, Italy and Spain.

Using immunoSEQ multiplex PCR, the repertoire was profiled, and TCRdb retains in-frame clones only, with some absent. The sample yields 190,000 or so clones, approximately 86% seen once. What was sequenced was peripheral blood. This sequence was found in a man in his forties with active or convalescent COVID-19.

The CDR3 DNA reads as TGTGCCAGCAGCCCTACTAGCGGGGGGAGCTATGAGCAGTTCTTC. This sequence encodes CASSPTSGGSYEQFF. The rearrangement uses TRBV2 and TRBJ2-1; 12 bases agree with TRBD2. CDR3 length: 15 residues. J lost 8 bases, V lost 6 bases, and 8 bases had no gene match. The germline gives CDR1 SNHLY, CDR2 FYNNEI.